This T cell receptor beta chain was identified during a study of blood T cell repertoires in COVID-19. Study overall: Material from acute and convalescent COVID-19 was sourced from the United States, Italy and Spain. PBMCs, B-cell-depleted T cells, or T cells provided the cDNA or gDNA that made up the material.

Per the study methods: The authors estimated nucleated cell counts from reference gene primer amplification. Sequencing used immunoSEQ multiplex PCR; TCRdb keeps in-frame clones, though not all of them. That table gives V, J and clone size, and the DNA gave D and trimming. The sample includes tens of thousands of clones, roughly 79% seen only once; the top ten take 44%. Looked up from germline, CDR1 is SGHRS and CDR2 is YFSETQ. V lost 1 base and J lost 9; bases outside the gene matches: 10. The CDR3 length is 16 residues. The J gene is TRBJ2-1, the V gene TRBV5-1; 10 bases line up with TRBD2. The TCR originated in an elderly man with acute or convalescent COVID-19. Sequenced sample: peripheral blood. The CDR3 sequence is CASSLSGRAREGEQFF. CDR3 sequence (DNA): TGCGCCAGCAGCTTGAGCGGGAGGGCCAGAGAGGGTGAGCAGTTCTTC.